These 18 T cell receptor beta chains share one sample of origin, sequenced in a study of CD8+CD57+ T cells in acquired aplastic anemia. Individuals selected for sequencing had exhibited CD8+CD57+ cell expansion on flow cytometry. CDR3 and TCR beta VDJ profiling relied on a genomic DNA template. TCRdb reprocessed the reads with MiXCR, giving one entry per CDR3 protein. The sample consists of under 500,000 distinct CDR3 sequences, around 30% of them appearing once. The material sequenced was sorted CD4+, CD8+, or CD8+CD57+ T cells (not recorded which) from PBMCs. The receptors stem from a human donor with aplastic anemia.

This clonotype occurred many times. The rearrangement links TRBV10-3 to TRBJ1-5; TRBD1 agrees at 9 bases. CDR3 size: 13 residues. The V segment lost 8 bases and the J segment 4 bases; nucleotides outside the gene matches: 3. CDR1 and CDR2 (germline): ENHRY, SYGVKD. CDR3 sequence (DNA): TGTGCCATCGCACAGGGGGCGAATCAGCCCCAGCATTTT. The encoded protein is CAIAQGANQPQHF.

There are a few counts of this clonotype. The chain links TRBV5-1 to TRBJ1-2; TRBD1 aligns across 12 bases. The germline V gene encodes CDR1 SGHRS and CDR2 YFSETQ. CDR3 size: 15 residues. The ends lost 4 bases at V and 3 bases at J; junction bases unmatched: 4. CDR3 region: CASSLGTGGHYGYTF. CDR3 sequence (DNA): TGCGCCAGCAGCCTAGGGACAGGGGGCCACTATGGCTACACCTTC.

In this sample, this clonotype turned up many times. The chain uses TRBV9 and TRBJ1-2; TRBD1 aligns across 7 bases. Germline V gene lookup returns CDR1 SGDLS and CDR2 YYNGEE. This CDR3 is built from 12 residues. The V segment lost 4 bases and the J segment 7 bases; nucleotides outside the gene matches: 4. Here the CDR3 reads CASSTTGFGYTF. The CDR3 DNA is TGTGCCAGCAGCACGACAGGGTTTGGCTACACCTTC.

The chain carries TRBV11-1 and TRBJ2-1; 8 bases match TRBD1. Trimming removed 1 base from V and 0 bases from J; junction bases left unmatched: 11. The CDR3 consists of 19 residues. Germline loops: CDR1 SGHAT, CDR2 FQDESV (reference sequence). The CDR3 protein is CASSLGTGLKHYSYNEQFF. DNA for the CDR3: TGTGCCAGCAGCTTAGGGACAGGGCTAAAACACTACTCCTACAATGAGCAGTTCTTC.

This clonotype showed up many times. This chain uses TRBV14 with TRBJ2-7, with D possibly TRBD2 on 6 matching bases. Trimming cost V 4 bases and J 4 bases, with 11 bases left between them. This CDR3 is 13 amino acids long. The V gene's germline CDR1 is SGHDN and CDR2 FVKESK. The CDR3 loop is CASSPRLVYEQYF. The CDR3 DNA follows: TGTGCCAGCAGCCCGAGACTAGTTTACGAGCAGTACTTC.

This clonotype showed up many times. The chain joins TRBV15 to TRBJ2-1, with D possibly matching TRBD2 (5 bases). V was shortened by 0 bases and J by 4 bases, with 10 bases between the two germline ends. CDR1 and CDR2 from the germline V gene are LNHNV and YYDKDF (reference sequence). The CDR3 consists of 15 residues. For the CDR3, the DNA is TGTGCCACCAGCAGAGAAGAGGGTCGGTACAATGAGCAGTTCTTC. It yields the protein CATSREEGRYNEQFF.

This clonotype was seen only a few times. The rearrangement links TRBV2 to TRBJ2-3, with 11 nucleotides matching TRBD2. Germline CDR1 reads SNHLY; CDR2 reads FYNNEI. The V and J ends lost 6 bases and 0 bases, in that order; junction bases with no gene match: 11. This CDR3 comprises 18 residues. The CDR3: CASRGRLAGTSSTDTQYF. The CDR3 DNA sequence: TGTGCCAGCAGAGGGAGACTAGCGGGGACCTCTAGCACAGATACGCAGTATTTT.

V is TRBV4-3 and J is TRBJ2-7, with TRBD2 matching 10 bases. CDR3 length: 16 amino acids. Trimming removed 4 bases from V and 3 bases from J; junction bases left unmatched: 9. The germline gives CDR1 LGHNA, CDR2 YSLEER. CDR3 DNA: TGCGCCAGCAGCCTGGCTCCAGCGGGGGGGGACTACGAGCAGTACTTC. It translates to CASSLAPAGGDYEQYF.

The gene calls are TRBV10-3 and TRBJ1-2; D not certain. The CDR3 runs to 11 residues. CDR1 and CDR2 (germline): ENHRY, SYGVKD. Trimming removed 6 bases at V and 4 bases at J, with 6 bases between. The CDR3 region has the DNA TGTGCCATCAGCTCCAGCTATGGCTACACCTTC. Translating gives CAISSSYGYTF.

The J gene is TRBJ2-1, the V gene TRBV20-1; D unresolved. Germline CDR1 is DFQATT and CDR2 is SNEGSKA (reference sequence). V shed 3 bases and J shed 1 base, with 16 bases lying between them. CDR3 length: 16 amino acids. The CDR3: CSASIQTGRSYNEQFF. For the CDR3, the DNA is TGCAGTGCTAGTATTCAAACCGGTCGGTCCTACAATGAGCAGTTCTTC.

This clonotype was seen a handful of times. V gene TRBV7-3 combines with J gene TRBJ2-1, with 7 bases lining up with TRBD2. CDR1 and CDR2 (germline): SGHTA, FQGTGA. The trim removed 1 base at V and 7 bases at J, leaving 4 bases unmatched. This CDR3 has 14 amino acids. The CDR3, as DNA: TGTGCCAGCAGCTTAATTGGCGGGAGTAATGAGCAGTTCTTC. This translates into CASSLIGGSNEQFF.

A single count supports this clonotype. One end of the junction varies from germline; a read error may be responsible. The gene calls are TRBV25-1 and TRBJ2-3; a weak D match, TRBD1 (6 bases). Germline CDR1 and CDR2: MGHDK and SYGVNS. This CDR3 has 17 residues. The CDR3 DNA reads TGCGCCAGCAGCCAAGATATCGCAGGGGATGGCACAGATACGCAGTATTTT. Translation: CASSQDIAGDGTDTQYF.

In DNA, the CDR3 is TGTGCCAGCAGAACTGACTCAGGAGAGCAGTACTTC. Encoded protein: CASRTDSGEQYF. The chain carries TRBV5-4 and TRBJ2-7; no definite D call. Germline CDR1 SGHNT, CDR2 YYREEE (reference sequence). The CDR3 sequence is 12 residues long. The V end lost 5 bases, the J end lost 7 bases, and 13 bases lay between the germline ends.

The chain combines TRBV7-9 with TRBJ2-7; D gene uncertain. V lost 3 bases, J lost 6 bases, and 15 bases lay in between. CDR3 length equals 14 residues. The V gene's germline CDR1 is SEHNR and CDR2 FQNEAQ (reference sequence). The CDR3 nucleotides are TGTGCCAGCAGCTTGGGTCTTACCCCCCTCGAGCAGTACTTC. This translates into CASSLGLTPLEQYF.

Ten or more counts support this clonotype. The CDR3 spells CSASTDRVTEAFF. CDR3 coding DNA: TGCAGTGCTAGTACGGACAGGGTTACTGAAGCTTTCTTT. The chain couples TRBV20-1 to TRBJ1-1; 8 bases match TRBD1. Germline lookup yields CDR1 DFQATT and CDR2 SNEGSKA (reference sequence). This CDR3 comprises 13 residues. Trimming cost V 3 bases and J 5 bases; bases outside gene matches: 5.

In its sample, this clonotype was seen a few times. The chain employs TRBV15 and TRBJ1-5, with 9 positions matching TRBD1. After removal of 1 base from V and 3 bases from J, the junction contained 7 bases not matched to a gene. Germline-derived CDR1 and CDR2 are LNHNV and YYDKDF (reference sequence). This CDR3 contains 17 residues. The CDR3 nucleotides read TGTGCCACCAGCAGAGGGGTTGACAGGGGGAACAATCAGCCCCAGCATTTT. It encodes CATSRGVDRGNNQPQHF.

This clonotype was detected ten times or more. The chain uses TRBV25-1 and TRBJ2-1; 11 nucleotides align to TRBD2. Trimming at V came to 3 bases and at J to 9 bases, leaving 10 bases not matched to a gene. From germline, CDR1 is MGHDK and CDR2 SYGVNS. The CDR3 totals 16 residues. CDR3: CASSDPLAGVFGEQFF. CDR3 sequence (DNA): TGTGCCAGCAGTGACCCACTAGCGGGAGTATTCGGTGAGCAGTTCTTC. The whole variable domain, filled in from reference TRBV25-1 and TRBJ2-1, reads EADIYQTPRYLVIGTGKKITLECSQTMGHDKMYWYQQDPGMELHLIHYSYGVNSTEKGDLSSESTVSRIRTEHFPLTLESARPSHTSQYLCASSDPLAGVFGEQFFGPGTRLTVL.

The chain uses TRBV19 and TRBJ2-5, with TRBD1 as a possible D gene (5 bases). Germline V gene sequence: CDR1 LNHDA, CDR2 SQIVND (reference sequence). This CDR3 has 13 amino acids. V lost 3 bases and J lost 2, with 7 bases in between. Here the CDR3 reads CASSIDRQETQYF. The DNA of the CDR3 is TGTGCCAGTAGTATTGACAGACAAGAGACCCAGTACTTC.